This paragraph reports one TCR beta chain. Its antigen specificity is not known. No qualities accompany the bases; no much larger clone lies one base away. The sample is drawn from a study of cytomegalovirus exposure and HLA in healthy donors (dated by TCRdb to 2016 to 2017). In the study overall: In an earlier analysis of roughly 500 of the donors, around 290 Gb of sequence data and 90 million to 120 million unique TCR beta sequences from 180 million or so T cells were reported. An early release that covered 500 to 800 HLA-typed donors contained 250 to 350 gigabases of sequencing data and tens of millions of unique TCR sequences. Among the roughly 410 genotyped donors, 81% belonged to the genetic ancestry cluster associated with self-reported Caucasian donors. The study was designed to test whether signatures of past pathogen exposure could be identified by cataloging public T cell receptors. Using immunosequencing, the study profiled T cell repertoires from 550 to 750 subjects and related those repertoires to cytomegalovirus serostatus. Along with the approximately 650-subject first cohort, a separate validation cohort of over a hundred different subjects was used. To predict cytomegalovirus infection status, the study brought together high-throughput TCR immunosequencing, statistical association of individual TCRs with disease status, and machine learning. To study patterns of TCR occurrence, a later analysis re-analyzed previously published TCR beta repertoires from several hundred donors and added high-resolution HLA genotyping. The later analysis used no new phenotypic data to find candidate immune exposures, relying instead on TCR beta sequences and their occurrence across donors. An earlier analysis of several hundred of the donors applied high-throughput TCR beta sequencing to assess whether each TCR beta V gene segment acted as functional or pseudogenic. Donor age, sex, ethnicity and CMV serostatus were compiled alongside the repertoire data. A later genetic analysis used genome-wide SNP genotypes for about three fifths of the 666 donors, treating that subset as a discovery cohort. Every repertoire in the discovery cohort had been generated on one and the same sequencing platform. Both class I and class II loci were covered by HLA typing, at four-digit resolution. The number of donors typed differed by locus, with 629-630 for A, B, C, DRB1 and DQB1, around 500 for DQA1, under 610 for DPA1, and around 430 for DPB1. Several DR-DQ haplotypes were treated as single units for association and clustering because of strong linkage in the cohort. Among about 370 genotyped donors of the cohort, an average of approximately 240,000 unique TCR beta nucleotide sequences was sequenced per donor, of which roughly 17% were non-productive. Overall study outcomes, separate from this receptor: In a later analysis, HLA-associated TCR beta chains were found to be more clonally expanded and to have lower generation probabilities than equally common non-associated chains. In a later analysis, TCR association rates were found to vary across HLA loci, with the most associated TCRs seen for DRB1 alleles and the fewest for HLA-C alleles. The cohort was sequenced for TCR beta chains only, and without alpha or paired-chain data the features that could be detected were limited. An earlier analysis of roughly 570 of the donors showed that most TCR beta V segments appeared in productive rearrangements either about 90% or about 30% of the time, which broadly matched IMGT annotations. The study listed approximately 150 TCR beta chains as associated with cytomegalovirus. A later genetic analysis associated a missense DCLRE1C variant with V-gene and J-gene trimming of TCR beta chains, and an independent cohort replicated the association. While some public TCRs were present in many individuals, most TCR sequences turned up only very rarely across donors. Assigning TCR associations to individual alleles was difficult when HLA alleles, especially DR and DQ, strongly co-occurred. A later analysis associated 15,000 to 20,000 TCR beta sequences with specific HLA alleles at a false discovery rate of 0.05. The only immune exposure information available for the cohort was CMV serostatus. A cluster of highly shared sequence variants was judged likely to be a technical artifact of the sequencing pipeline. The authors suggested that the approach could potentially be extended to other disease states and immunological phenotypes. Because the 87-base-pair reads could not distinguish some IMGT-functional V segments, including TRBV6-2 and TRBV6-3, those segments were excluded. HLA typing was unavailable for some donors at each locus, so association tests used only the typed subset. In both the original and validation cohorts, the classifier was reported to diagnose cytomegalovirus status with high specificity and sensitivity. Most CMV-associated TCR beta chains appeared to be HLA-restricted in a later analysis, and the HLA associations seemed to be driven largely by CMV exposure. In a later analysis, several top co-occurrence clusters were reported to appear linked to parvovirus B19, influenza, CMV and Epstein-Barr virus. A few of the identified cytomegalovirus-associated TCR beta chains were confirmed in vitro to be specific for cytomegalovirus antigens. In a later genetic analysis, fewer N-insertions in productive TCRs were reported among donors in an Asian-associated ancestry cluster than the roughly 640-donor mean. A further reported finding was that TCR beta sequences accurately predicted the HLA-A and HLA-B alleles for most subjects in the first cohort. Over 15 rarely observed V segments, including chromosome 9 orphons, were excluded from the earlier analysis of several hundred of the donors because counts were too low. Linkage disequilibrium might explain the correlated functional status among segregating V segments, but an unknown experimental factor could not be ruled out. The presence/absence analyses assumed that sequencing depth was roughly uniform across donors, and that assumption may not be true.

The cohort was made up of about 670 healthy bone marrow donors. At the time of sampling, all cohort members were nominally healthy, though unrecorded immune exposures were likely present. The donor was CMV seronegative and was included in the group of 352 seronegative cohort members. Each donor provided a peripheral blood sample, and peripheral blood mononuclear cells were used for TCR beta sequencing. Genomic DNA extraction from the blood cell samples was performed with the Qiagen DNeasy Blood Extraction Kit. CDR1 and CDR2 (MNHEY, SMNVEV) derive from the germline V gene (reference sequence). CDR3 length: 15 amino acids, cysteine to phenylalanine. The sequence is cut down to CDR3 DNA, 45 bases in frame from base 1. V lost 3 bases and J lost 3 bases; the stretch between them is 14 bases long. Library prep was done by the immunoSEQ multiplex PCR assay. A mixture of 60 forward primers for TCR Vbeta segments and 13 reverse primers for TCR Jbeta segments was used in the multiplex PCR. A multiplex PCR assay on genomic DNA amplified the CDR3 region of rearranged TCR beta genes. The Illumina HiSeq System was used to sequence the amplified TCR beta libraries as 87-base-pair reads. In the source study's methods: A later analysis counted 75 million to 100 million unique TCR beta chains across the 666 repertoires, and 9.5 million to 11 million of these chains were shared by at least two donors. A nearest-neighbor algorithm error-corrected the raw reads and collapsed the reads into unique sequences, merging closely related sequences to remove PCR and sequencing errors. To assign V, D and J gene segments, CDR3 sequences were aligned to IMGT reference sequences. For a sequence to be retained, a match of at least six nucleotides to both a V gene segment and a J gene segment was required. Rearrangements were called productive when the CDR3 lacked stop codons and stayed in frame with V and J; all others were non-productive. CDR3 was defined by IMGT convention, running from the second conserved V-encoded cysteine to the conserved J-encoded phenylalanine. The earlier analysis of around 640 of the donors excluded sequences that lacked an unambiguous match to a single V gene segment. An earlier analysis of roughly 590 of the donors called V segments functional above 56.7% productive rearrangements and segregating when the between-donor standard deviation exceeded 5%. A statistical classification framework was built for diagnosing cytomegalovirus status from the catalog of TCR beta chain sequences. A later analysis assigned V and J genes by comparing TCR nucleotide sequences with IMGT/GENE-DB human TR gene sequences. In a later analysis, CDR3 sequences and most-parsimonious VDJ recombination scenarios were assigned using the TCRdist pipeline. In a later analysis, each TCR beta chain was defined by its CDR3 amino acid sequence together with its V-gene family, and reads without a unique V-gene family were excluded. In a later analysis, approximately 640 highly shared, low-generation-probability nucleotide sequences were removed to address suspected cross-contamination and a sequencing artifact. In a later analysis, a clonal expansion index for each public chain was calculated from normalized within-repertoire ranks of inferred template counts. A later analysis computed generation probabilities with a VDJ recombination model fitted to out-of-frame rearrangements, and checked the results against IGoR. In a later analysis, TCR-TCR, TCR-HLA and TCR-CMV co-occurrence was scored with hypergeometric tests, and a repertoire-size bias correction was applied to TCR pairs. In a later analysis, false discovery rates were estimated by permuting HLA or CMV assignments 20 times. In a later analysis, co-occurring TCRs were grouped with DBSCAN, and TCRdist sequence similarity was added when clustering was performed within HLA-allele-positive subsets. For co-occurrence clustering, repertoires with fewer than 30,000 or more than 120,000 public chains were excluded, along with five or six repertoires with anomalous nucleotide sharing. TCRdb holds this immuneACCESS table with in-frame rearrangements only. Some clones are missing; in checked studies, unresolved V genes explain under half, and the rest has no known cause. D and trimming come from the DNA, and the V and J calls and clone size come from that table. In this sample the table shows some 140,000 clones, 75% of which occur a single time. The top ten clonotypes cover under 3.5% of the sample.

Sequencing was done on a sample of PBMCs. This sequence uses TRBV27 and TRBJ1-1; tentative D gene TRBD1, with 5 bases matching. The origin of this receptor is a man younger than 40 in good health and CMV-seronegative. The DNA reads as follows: TGTGCCAGCAGTTTTGTGGGGCTTGGGGACACTGAAGCTTTCTTT. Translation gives CASSFVGLGDTEAFF.